This TCR beta chain is drawn from a study of shared clonotypes between healthy human individuals. A word on this clone: Its target is unknown.

The genomic DNA of each subset was split evenly across several immunoSEQ plates. Clones were sequenced by immunoSEQ multiplex PCR, and TCRdb holds only the in-frame ones, with some missing. The repertoire has about 680,000 clones, roughly 70% of them found once; the top ten carry under 2%. General observations from the study: Compared with clonotypes that all four donors shared, non-shared clonotypes had lower generation probabilities.

CDR1 and CDR2 (germline): SNHLY, FYNNEI. This CDR3 region has 14 residues. V lost 6 bases, J lost 2 bases, and 3 bases stayed unmatched. Division of CD4+ cells produced a CD45RA+ naive subset and a CD45RA-negative memory subset. The gene calls are TRBV2 and TRBJ2-2; 7 bases align to TRBD1. The TCR was taken from a woman under 40 in good health. Sequencing was carried out using memory CD4+ T cells sorted from blood. The subset here: CD45RA-negative fraction. Here the CDR3 DNA reads TGTGCCAGCAGGGGGACAGTCAACACCGGGGAGCTGTTTTTT. Translating it yields CASRGTVNTGELFF.